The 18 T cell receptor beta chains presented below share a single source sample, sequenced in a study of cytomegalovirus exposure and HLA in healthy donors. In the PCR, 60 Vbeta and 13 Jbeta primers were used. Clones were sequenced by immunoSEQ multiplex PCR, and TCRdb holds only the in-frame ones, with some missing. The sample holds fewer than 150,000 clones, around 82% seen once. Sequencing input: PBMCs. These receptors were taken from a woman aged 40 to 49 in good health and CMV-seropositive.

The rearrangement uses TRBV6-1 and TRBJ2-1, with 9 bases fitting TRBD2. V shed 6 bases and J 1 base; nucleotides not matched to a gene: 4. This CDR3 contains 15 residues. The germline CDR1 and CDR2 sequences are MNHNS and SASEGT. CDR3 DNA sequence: TGTGCCAGCAGAATAGCGGGAGTGTCCTACAATGAGCAGTTCTTC. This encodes CASRIAGVSYNEQFF.

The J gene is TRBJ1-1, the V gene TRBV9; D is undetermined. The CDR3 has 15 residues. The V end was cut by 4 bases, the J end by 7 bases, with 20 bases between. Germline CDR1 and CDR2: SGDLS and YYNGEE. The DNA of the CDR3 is TGTGCCAGCAGCCCCCGGGGATGGGATGAGGGTGAAGCTTTCTTT. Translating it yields CASSPRGWDEGEAFF.

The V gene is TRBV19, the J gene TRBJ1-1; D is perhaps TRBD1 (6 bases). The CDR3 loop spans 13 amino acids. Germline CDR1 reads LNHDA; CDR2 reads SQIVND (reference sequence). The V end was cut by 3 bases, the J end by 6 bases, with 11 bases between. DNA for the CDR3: TGTGCCAGTAGTATTTCGGCAGGGGCTGAAGCTTTCTTT. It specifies CASSISAGAEAFF. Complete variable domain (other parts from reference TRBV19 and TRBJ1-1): DGGITQSPKYLFRKEGQNVTLSCEQNLNHDAMYWYRQDPGQGLRLIYYSQIVNDFQKGDIAEGYSVSREKKESFPLTVTSAQKNPTAFYLCASSISAGAEAFFGQGTRLTVV.

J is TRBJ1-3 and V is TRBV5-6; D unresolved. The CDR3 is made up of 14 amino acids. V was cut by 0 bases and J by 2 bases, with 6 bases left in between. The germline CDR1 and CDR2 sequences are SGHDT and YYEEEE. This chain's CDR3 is CASSLDRTGNTIYF. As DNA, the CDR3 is TGTGCCAGCAGCTTGGACAGAACTGGAAACACCATATATTTT.

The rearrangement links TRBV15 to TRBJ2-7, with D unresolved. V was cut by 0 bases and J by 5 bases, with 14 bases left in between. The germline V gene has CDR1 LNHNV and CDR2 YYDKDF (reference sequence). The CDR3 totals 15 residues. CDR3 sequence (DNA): TGTGCCACCAGCAGAGAAGGCGCTAGTAAAAACGAGCAGTACTTC. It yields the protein CATSREGASKNEQYF.

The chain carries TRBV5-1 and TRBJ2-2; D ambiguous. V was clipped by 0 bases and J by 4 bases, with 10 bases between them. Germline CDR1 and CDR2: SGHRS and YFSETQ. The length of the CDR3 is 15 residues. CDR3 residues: CASSLEEISTGELFF. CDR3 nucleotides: TGCGCCAGCAGCTTGGAGGAGATTAGCACCGGGGAGCTGTTTTTT.

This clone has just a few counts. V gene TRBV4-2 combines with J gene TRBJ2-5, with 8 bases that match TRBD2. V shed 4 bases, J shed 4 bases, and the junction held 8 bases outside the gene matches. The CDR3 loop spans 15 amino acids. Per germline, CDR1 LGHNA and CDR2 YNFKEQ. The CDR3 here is CASSLGGVQVETQYF. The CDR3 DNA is TGTGCCAGCAGCCTCGGGGGGGTGCAGGTAGAGACCCAGTACTTC.

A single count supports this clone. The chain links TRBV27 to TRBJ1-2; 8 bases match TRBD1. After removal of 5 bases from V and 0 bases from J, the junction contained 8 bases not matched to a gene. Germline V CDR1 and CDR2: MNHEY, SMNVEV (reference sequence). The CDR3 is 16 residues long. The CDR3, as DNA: TGTGCCAGCAGTAGGACAGGGACCAGGACTAACTATGGCTACACCTTC. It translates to CASSRTGTRTNYGYTF.

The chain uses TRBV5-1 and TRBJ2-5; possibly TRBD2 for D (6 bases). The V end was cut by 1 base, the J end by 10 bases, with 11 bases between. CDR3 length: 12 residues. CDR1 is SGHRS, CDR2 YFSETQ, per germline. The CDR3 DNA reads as TGCGCCAGCAGCTTGCAAGGCGGGGTCCAGTACTTC. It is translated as CASSLQGGVQYF.

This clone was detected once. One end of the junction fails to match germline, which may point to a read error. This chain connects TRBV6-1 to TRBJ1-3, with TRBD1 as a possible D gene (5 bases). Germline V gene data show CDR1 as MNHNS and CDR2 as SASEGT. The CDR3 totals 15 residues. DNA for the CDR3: TGTGCCAGCATGGAGGGACTTGACTTAGGAAACACCATAGATTTT. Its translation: CASMEGLDLGNTIDF.

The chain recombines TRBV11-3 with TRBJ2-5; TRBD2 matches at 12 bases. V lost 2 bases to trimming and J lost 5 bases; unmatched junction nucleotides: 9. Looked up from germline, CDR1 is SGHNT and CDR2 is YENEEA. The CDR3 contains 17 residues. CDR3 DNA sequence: TGTGCCAGCAGCTTACTGTCTAGCGGGAGGGCCAGGGAGACCCAGTACTTC. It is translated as CASSLLSSGRARETQYF. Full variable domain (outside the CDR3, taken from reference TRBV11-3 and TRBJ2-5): EAGVVQSPRYKIIEKKQPVAFWCNPISGHNTLYWYLQNLGQGPELLIRYENEEAVDDSQLPKDRFSAERLKGVDSTLKIQPAELGDSAVYLCASSLLSSGRARETQYFGPGTRLLVL.

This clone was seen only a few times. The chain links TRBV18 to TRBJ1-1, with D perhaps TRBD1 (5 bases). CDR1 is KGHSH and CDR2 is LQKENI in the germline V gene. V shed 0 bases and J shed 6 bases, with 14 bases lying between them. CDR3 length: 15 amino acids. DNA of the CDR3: TGTGCCAGCTCACCACCGTCAAGGGGTTGGGCTGAAGCTTTCTTT. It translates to CASSPPSRGWAEAFF.

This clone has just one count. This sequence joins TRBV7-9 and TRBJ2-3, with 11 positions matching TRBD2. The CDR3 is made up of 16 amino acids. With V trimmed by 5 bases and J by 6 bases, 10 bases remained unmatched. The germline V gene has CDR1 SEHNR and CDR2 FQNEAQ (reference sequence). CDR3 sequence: CASSRLAGGPSDTQYF. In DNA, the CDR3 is TGTGCCAGCAGCCGGTTAGCGGGAGGGCCATCCGATACGCAGTATTTT.

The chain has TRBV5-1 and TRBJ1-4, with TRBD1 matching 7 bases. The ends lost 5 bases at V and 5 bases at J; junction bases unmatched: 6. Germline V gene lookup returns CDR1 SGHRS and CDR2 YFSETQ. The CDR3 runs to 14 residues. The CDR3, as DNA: TGCGCCAGCAGGTACGGGACAGAGAATGAAAAACTGTTTTTT. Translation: CASRYGTENEKLFF.

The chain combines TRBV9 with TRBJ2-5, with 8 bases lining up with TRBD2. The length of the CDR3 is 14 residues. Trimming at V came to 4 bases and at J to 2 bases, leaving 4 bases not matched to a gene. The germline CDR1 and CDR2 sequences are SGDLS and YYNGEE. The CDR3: CASSHSGTQETQYF. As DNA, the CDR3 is TGTGCCAGCAGCCATAGCGGGACACAAGAGACCCAGTACTTC.

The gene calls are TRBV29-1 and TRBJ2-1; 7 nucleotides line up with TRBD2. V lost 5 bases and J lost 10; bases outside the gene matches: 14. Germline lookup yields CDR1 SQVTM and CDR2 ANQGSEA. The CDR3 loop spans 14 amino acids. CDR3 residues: CSVSSGAQGWEQFF. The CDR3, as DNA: TGCAGCGTTTCTAGCGGAGCCCAGGGCTGGGAGCAGTTCTTC.

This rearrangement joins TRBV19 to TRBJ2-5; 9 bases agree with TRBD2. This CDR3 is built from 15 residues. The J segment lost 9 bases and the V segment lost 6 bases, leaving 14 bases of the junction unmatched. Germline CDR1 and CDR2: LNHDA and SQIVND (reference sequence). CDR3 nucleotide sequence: TGTGCCAGTAGAGAGGGGACTAGCCCCACTAGGGCCCAGTACTTC. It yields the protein CASREGTSPTRAQYF.

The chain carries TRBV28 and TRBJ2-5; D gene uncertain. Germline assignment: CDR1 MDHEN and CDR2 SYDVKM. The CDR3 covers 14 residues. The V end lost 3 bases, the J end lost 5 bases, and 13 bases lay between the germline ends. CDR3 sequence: CASSFLALRETQYF. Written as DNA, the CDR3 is TGTGCCAGCAGTTTCTTAGCACTTAGGGAGACCCAGTACTTC.